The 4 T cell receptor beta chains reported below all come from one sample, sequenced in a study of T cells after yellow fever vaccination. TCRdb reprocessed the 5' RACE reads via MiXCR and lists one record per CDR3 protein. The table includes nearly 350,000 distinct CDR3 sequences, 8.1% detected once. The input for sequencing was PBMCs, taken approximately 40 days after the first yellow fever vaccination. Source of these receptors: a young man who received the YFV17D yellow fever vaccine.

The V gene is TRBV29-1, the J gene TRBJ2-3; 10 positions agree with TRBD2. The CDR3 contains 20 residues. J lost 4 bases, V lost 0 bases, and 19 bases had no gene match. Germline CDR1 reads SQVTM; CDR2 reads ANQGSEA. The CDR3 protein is CSVEDLFYASGGAGADTQYF. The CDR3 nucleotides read TGCAGCGTTGAAGATCTATTTTACGCGAGCGGGGGGGCCGGGGCAGATACGCAGTATTTT.

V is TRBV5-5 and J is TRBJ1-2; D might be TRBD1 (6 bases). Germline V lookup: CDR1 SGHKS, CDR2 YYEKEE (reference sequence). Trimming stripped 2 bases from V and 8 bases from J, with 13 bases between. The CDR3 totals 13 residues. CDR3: CASSFEGQEGYTF. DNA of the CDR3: TGTGCCAGCAGCTTTGAGGGACAAGAGGGCTACACCTTC.

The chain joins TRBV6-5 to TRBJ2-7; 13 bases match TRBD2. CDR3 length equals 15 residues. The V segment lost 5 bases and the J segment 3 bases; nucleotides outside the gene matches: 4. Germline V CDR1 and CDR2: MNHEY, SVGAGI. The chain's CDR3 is CASSRLAGGDYEQYV. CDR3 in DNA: TGTGCCAGCAGTCGACTAGCGGGGGGCGACTACGAGCAGTACGTC.

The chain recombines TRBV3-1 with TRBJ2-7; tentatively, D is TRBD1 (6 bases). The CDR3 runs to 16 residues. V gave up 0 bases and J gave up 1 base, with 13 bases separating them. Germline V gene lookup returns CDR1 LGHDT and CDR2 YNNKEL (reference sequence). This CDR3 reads CASSQDWARGSYEQYF. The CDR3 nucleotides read TGTGCCAGCAGCCAAGATTGGGCCAGGGGATCCTACGAGCAGTACTTC.